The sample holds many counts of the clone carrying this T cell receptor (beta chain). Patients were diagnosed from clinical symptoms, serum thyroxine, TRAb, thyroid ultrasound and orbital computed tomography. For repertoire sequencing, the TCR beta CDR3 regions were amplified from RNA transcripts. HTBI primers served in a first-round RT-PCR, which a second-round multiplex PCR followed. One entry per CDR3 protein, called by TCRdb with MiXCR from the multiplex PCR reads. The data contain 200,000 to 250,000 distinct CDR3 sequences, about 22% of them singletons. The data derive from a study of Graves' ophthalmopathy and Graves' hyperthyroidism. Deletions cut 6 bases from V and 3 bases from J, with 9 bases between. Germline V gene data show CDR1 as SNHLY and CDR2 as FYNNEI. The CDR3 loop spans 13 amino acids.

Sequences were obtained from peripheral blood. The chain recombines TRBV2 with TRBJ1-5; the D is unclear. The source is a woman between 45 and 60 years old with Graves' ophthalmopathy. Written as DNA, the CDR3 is TGTGCCAGCAGCGTCGGGCACAATCAGCCCCAGCATTTT. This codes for CASSVGHNQPQHF.